This is a list of T cell receptor beta chains from one sample in a study of blood T cell repertoires in COVID-19. Assay used: immunoSEQ multiplex PCR; TCRdb lists only in-frame clones, some missing. The table lists some 150,000 clones, roughly 84% of them singletons. The sample was peripheral blood. These receptors originate from a human donor in a cohort sampled during active COVID-19. Each CDR3 is given with its conserved first and last residue. Each record gives: clone size, V gene, D gene, J gene, CDR3 protein, CDR3 DNA. D genes are given only for firm matches. The size of a clone is reported for some rows only, either as once, few or many, or as a class for expanded clones.

clone_size: NA; v_call: TRBV7-2; d_call: NA; j_call: TRBJ2-3; cdr3_aa: CASSSLDTDTQYF; cdr3_nt: TGTGCCAGCAGCAGCCTAGACACAGATACGCAGTATTTT
clone_size: once; v_call: TRBV5-4; d_call: NA; j_call: TRBJ2-3; cdr3_aa: CASSFGGRTALGITDTQYF; cdr3_nt: TGTGCCAGCAGCTTCGGGGGTCGGACGGCCTTAGGGATCACAGATACGCAGTATTTT
clone_size: NA; v_call: TRBV20-1; d_call: TRBD1; j_call: TRBJ1-1; cdr3_aa: CSASARIRGRTEAFF; cdr3_nt: TGCAGTGCTAGTGCCAGGATCAGGGGGAGGACTGAAGCTTTCTTT
clone_size: NA; v_call: TRBV7-6; d_call: NA; j_call: TRBJ1-1; cdr3_aa: CASSFLGGGDTEAFF; cdr3_nt: TGTGCCAGCAGTTTTCTCGGAGGGGGGGACACTGAAGCTTTCTTT
clone_size: NA; v_call: TRBV28; d_call: NA; j_call: TRBJ2-3; cdr3_aa: CASSLVSDAGKTQYF; cdr3_nt: TGTGCCAGCAGTTTAGTTAGCGACGCGGGTAAGACGCAGTATTTT
clone_size: NA; v_call: TRBV6-1; d_call: TRBD2; j_call: TRBJ2-3; cdr3_aa: CASSEPGGASTDTQYF; cdr3_nt: TGTGCCAGCAGTGAACCCGGGGGGGCTAGCACAGATACGCAGTATTTT
clone_size: NA; v_call: TRBV27; d_call: TRBD2; j_call: TRBJ2-3; cdr3_aa: CASSSPGLAGVPDTQYF; cdr3_nt: TGTGCCAGCAGTTCCCCGGGACTAGCGGGAGTACCAGATACGCAGTATTTT
clone_size: NA; v_call: TRBV19; d_call: TRBD2; j_call: TRBJ2-1; cdr3_aa: CASTHLAGREQFF; cdr3_nt: TGTGCCAGTACTCACCTAGCGGGCAGGGAGCAGTTCTTC
clone_size: NA; v_call: TRBV5-1; d_call: TRBD1; j_call: TRBJ1-6; cdr3_aa: CASSPGQGGSPLHF; cdr3_nt: TGCGCCAGCAGCCCAGGACAGGGAGGTTCACCCCTCCACTTT
clone_size: NA; v_call: TRBV9; d_call: NA; j_call: TRBJ1-2; cdr3_aa: CASSADRIRNYGYTF; cdr3_nt: TGTGCCAGCAGCGCCGACAGAATCCGTAACTATGGCTACACCTTC
clone_size: NA; v_call: TRBV6-1; d_call: NA; j_call: TRBJ1-2; cdr3_aa: CASSDRFYGYTF; cdr3_nt: TGTGCCAGCAGTGACAGATTCTATGGCTACACCTTC
clone_size: NA; v_call: TRBV30; d_call: TRBD2; j_call: TRBJ2-7; cdr3_aa: CAGGKYEQYF; cdr3_nt: TGTGCGGGGGGGAAATACGAGCAGTACTTC
clone_size: NA; v_call: TRBV19; d_call: TRBD1; j_call: TRBJ1-2; cdr3_aa: CASSSLSGTVYGYTF; cdr3_nt: TGTGCCAGTAGTTCCCTCTCCGGGACAGTTTATGGCTACACCTTC
clone_size: once; v_call: TRBV28; d_call: TRBD1; j_call: TRBJ1-1; cdr3_aa: CASTLTGGHTEAFF; cdr3_nt: TGTGCCAGCACACTTACAGGGGGTCACACTGAAGCTTTCTTT
clone_size: NA; v_call: TRBV5-1; d_call: NA; j_call: TRBJ2-7; cdr3_aa: CASAQGISNEQYF; cdr3_nt: TGCGCCAGCGCCCAGGGGATTTCCAACGAGCAGTACTTC
clone_size: NA; v_call: TRBV30; d_call: TRBD1; j_call: TRBJ2-2; cdr3_aa: CAWQGGTGYGELFF; cdr3_nt: TGTGCCTGGCAAGGAGGGACAGGGTACGGGGAGCTGTTTTTT
clone_size: NA; v_call: TRBV9; d_call: NA; j_call: TRBJ2-5; cdr3_aa: CASSVGFRAETQYF; cdr3_nt: TGTGCCAGCAGCGTAGGGTTCAGGGCTGAGACCCAGTACTTC
clone_size: NA; v_call: TRBV4-1; d_call: TRBD2; j_call: TRBJ2-3; cdr3_aa: CASSQLLAGGSDTQYF; cdr3_nt: TGCGCCAGCAGCCAACTACTAGCGGGAGGGTCAGATACGCAGTATTTT
clone_size: NA; v_call: TRBV29-1; d_call: NA; j_call: TRBJ1-2; cdr3_aa: CSVGTRLNYGYTF; cdr3_nt: TGCAGCGTTGGTACCAGATTGAACTATGGCTACACCTTC
clone_size: NA; v_call: TRBV2; d_call: NA; j_call: TRBJ1-1; cdr3_aa: CASSVLTGSTEAFF; cdr3_nt: TGTGCCAGCAGTGTCTTGACAGGCAGCACTGAAGCTTTCTTT
clone_size: NA; v_call: TRBV18; d_call: NA; j_call: TRBJ1-1; cdr3_aa: CASSPTKGSGTEAFF; cdr3_nt: TGTGCCAGCTCACCAACAAAGGGTTCGGGGACTGAAGCTTTCTTT
clone_size: NA; v_call: TRBV9; d_call: NA; j_call: TRBJ2-1; cdr3_aa: CASSVASDPYNEQFF; cdr3_nt: TGTGCCAGCAGCGTAGCTAGCGACCCCTACAATGAGCAGTTCTTC
clone_size: few; v_call: TRBV6-4; d_call: TRBD1; j_call: TRBJ1-1; cdr3_aa: CASSDTGTGNTEAFF; cdr3_nt: TGTGCCAGCAGTGACACCGGGACAGGGAACACTGAAGCTTTCTTT
clone_size: NA; v_call: TRBV2; d_call: NA; j_call: TRBJ1-1; cdr3_aa: CASSGGIGTEAFF; cdr3_nt: TGTGCCAGCAGTGGAGGGATTGGCACTGAAGCTTTCTTT
clone_size: NA; v_call: TRBV19; d_call: TRBD2; j_call: TRBJ2-2; cdr3_aa: CASSGLAGENTGELFF; cdr3_nt: TGTGCCAGTAGCGGACTAGCGGGAGAGAACACCGGGGAGCTGTTTTTT
clone_size: NA; v_call: TRBV7-2; d_call: TRBD2; j_call: TRBJ2-3; cdr3_aa: CASSFQTSGASTDTQYF; cdr3_nt: TGTGCCAGCAGCTTCCAGACTAGCGGGGCTAGCACAGATACGCAGTATTTT
clone_size: NA; v_call: TRBV28; d_call: TRBD1; j_call: TRBJ2-1; cdr3_aa: CATLSLGDRVYNEQFF; cdr3_nt: TGTGCCACCCTCTCCTTGGGGGACAGGGTATACAATGAGCAGTTCTTC
clone_size: NA; v_call: TRBV3-1/TRBV3-2; d_call: TRBD1; j_call: TRBJ1-1; cdr3_aa: CASSQSPGGQLNTEAFF; cdr3_nt: TGTGCCAGCAGCCAATCCCCCGGGGGACAGTTGAACACTGAAGCTTTCTTT
clone_size: NA; v_call: TRBV6-5; d_call: TRBD2; j_call: TRBJ2-1; cdr3_aa: CASRPGTISYNEQFF; cdr3_nt: TGTGCCAGCAGACCCGGGACTATATCCTACAATGAGCAGTTCTTC
clone_size: NA; v_call: TRBV24-1; d_call: NA; j_call: TRBJ1-2; cdr3_aa: CATSDFGGTTF; cdr3_nt: TGTGCCACCAGTGATTTCGGGGGGACAACCTTC
clone_size: NA; v_call: TRBV5-6; d_call: NA; j_call: TRBJ2-2; cdr3_aa: CASSLRQVNTGELFF; cdr3_nt: TGTGCCAGCAGCTTAAGACAGGTGAACACCGGGGAGCTGTTTTTT
clone_size: NA; v_call: TRBV14; d_call: TRBD1; j_call: TRBJ2-7; cdr3_aa: CASSEGQGPYEQYF; cdr3_nt: TGTGCCAGCAGCGAGGGACAGGGGCCCTACGAGCAGTACTTC
clone_size: NA; v_call: TRBV19; d_call: NA; j_call: TRBJ1-5; cdr3_aa: CATSKGQAPQPQHF; cdr3_nt: TGTGCCACCTCAAAGGGGCAGGCCCCTCAGCCCCAGCATTTT
clone_size: NA; v_call: TRBV11-3; d_call: NA; j_call: TRBJ2-1; cdr3_aa: CASSIDNEQFF; cdr3_nt: TGTGCCAGCAGCATCGACAATGAGCAGTTCTTC
clone_size: NA; v_call: TRBV5-5; d_call: NA; j_call: TRBJ1-3; cdr3_aa: CASSLGRARVHSGNTIYF; cdr3_nt: TGTGCCAGCAGCTTGGGCAGGGCAAGGGTTCACTCTGGAAACACCATATATTTT
clone_size: NA; v_call: TRBV3-1/TRBV3-2; d_call: NA; j_call: TRBJ2-5; cdr3_aa: CASSQGLTQETQYF; cdr3_nt: TGTGCCAGCAGCCAGGGACTGACTCAAGAGACCCAGTACTTC
clone_size: NA; v_call: TRBV6-4; d_call: NA; j_call: TRBJ1-5; cdr3_aa: CASSEEGGSNQPQHF; cdr3_nt: TGTGCCAGCAGTGAAGAGGGAGGGTCCAATCAGCCCCAGCATTTT
clone_size: NA; v_call: TRBV7-9; d_call: NA; j_call: TRBJ1-6; cdr3_aa: CASSDRQYSPLHF; cdr3_nt: TGTGCCAGCAGCGATCGACAGTATTCACCCCTCCACTTT
clone_size: NA; v_call: TRBV7-7; d_call: NA; j_call: TRBJ1-1; cdr3_aa: CASSYGENTEAFF; cdr3_nt: TGTGCTAGCAGCTACGGTGAGAACACTGAAGCTTTCTTT
clone_size: NA; v_call: TRBV30; d_call: NA; j_call: TRBJ2-2; cdr3_aa: CAWRHNPNTGELFF; cdr3_nt: TGTGCCTGGAGGCACAACCCGAACACCGGGGAGCTGTTTTTT
clone_size: NA; v_call: TRBV5-1; d_call: NA; j_call: TRBJ2-6; cdr3_aa: CASSFDSQVSGANVLTF; cdr3_nt: TGCGCCAGCAGCTTTGACAGCCAGGTCTCTGGGGCCAACGTCCTGACTTTC
clone_size: few; v_call: TRBV3-1/TRBV3-2; d_call: TRBD2; j_call: TRBJ2-1; cdr3_aa: CASSQGTSEIFSEQFF; cdr3_nt: TGTGCCAGCAGCCAGGGGACTAGCGAGATTTTTAGTGAGCAGTTCTTC
clone_size: NA; v_call: TRBV5-5; d_call: NA; j_call: TRBJ1-2; cdr3_aa: CASSLEASYGYTF; cdr3_nt: TGTGCCAGCAGCTTGGAAGCCTCCTATGGCTACACCTTC
clone_size: NA; v_call: TRBV15; d_call: NA; j_call: TRBJ1-1; cdr3_aa: CATSRDRGGTEAFF; cdr3_nt: TGTGCCACCAGCAGAGATCGGGGGGGCACTGAAGCTTTCTTT
clone_size: NA; v_call: TRBV7-3; d_call: TRBD2; j_call: TRBJ2-2; cdr3_aa: CASSFGASGRTGELFF; cdr3_nt: TGTGCCAGCAGCTTCGGCGCTAGCGGGCGTACCGGGGAGCTGTTTTTT